Listed here are 20 T cell receptor beta chains from one sample, sequenced in a study of T cells in Graves' hyperthyroidism and ophthalmopathy. RNA transcripts provided the source from which TCR beta CDR3 regions were amplified. The HTBI set primed first-round TCR CDR3 RT-PCR. TCRdb fed the multiplex PCR reads into MiXCR, producing one record per CDR3 protein. The sample holds around 280,000 distinct CDR3 sequences, 13% seen once. Sequencing was carried out using blood. The source of these receptors is a woman aged 25 to 39 with Graves' hyperthyroidism that later progressed to Graves' ophthalmopathy.

This clonotype has more than one count but fewer than ten. The chain couples TRBV7-9 to TRBJ2-2; 8 bases are shared with TRBD1. Per germline, CDR1 SEHNR and CDR2 FQNEAQ (reference sequence). The CDR3 loop spans 14 amino acids. Losses at the gene ends were 7 bases for V and 4 bases for J; bases not matched to a gene: 5. This CDR3 reads CASIYQGATGELFF. The CDR3 nucleotides read TGTGCCAGCATTTATCAGGGGGCCACCGGGGAGCTGTTTTTT.

This clonotype was recorded at least ten times. The CDR3 coding sequence is TGTGCCAGCAGCTTTGGGACTACCGCCTACAATGAGCAGTTCTTC. Its translation: CASSFGTTAYNEQFF. The chain employs TRBV3-1 and TRBJ2-1, with 7 bases that match TRBD2. CDR1 is LGHDT, CDR2 YNNKEL, per germline (reference sequence). V dropped 5 bases and J dropped 2; count of bases not matched to a gene: 6. The CDR3 is made up of 15 amino acids.

This clonotype was seen repeatedly, ten times or more. The chain is built from TRBV7-9 and TRBJ2-2, with TRBD2 matching 11 bases. Germline V lookup: CDR1 SEHNR, CDR2 FQNEAQ (reference sequence). V dropped 5 bases and J dropped 3; count of bases not matched to a gene: 2. The CDR3 sequence is 15 residues long. The CDR3 DNA reads as TGTGCCAGCAGCCCGGGACTAGCGGACACCGGGGAGCTGTTTTTT. This gives the protein CASSPGLADTGELFF.

This clonotype was observed at least ten times. This sequence joins TRBV28 and TRBJ2-1; D perhaps matches TRBD2 (5 bases). V was shortened by 1 base and J by 5 bases, with 12 bases between the two germline ends. CDR1 and CDR2 (germline): MDHEN, SYDVKM. CDR3 length equals 15 residues. DNA of the CDR3: TGTGCCAGCAGTTTATTAGGGAGTAGCAACAATGAGCAGTTCTTC. Translation: CASSLLGSSNNEQFF.

This clonotype has at least ten counts. This chain connects TRBV30 to TRBJ1-5; D gene uncertain. The V end lost 7 bases, the J end lost 4 bases, and 17 bases lay between the germline ends. The length of the CDR3 is 14 residues. Germline values: CDR1 GTSNPN, CDR2 SVGIG (reference sequence). This CDR3 reads CASWSGVPNQPQHF. The CDR3 DNA reads TGTGCCTCATGGAGTGGGGTCCCGAATCAGCCCCAGCATTTT.

This clonotype was observed at least ten times. The J gene is TRBJ2-1, the V gene TRBV7-9; D is uncertain. CDR3 length: 14 residues. Trimming took 3 bases from V and 5 from J, leaving 11 bases between them. Germline CDR1 is SEHNR and CDR2 is FQNEAQ (reference sequence). CDR3 region: CASSFLRQDNEQFF. The CDR3 coding sequence is TGTGCCAGCAGCTTTTTGCGGCAAGACAATGAGCAGTTCTTC.

This clonotype was seen ten or more times. The rearrangement uses TRBV18 and TRBJ1-3; D remains unclear. Germline V lookup: CDR1 KGHSH, CDR2 LQKENI. The CDR3 contains 15 residues. V lost 2 bases to trimming and J lost 3 bases, with 11 bases between them. The CDR3 here is CASSPGEADGNTIYF. Written as DNA, the CDR3 is TGTGCCAGCTCACCAGGTGAGGCAGATGGAAACACCATATATTTT. The variable domain in full, with the rest retrieved from reference TRBV18 and TRBJ1-3, is NAGVMQNPRHLVRRRGQEARLRCSPMKGHSHVYWYRQLPEEGLKFMVYLQKENIIDESGMPKERFSAEFPKEGPSILRIQQVVRGDSAAYFCASSPGEADGNTIYFGEGSWLTVV.

This clonotype was observed many times. Here the CDR3 DNA reads TGTGCCAGCAGTGCGCGGGAGGGCCTCGGCACCGGGGAGCTGTTTTTT. This codes for CASSAREGLGTGELFF. V gene TRBV2 combines with J gene TRBJ2-2; 9 positions match TRBD2. The CDR3 covers 16 residues. CDR1 and CDR2 from the germline V gene are SNHLY and FYNNEI. After removal of 4 bases from V and 4 bases from J, the junction contained 7 bases not matched to a gene.

This clonotype occurred a few times. This chain joins TRBV24-1 and TRBJ2-7, with 10 positions matching TRBD2. V dropped 10 bases and J dropped 5; count of bases not matched to a gene: 7. The CDR3 has 13 amino acids. Germline V CDR1 and CDR2: KGHDR, SFDVKD. CDR3 in DNA: TGTGCCACTCAACGGCTAGCGGGAGACGAGCAGTACTTC. Translating gives CATQRLAGDEQYF.

This clonotype was counted at least ten times. This chain joins TRBV20-1 and TRBJ2-7; TRBD1 might be the D (6 bases). Germline assignment: CDR1 DFQATT and CDR2 SNEGSKA (reference sequence). Trimming removed 6 bases from V and 7 bases from J, with 19 bases in between. This CDR3 comprises 13 residues. CDR3 residues: CSASKDSYLEQYF. CDR3 nucleotide sequence: TGCAGTGCCAGTAAGGACAGCTACTTGGAGCAGTACTTC.

This clonotype was seen at least ten times. This chain links TRBV20-1 with TRBJ2-7, with D hard to call. There are 13 residues in the CDR3. V was trimmed by 5 bases and J by 3 bases, leaving 14 bases between them. CDR1 and CDR2 from the germline V gene are DFQATT and SNEGSKA (reference sequence). The CDR3 coding sequence is TGCAGTGCTTTCCGATCCCAACTCTACGAGCAGTACTTC. It yields the protein CSAFRSQLYEQYF.

This clonotype was seen more than once but under ten times. The J gene is TRBJ1-2, the V gene TRBV4-1; tentative D call: TRBD1 (6 bases). CDR1 is MGHRA, CDR2 YSYEKL, per germline. V shed 0 bases and J shed 4 bases, with 15 bases lying between them. The CDR3 has 16 residues. The CDR3 DNA sequence: TGCGCCAGCAGCCAAGAGGGGGGCGGCAGCGGCTATGGCTACACCTTC. Amino acids: CASSQEGGGSGYGYTF.

This clonotype was recorded many times. This chain connects TRBV7-9 to TRBJ2-4; 9 bases fit TRBD1. The CDR3 runs 15 residues. Germline V lookup: CDR1 SEHNR, CDR2 FQNEAQ (reference sequence). The junction had 4 bases not matched to a gene; V was cut back by 1 base and J by 6 bases. CDR3 loop: CASSLVLGQGNIQYF. Written as DNA, the CDR3 is TGTGCCAGCAGCTTAGTCCTGGGACAGGGAAACATTCAGTACTTC.

There are many counts of this clonotype. V usage is TRBV5-1 and J usage is TRBJ1-1; no clear D gene. The CDR3 contains 13 residues. The germline gives CDR1 SGHRS, CDR2 YFSETQ. Trimming cost V 6 bases and J 1 base, with 10 bases left between them. The CDR3 DNA reads as TGCGCCAGCACCCCCTCAACGAACACTGAAGCTTTCTTT. Translation: CASTPSTNTEAFF.

Only a few counts were recorded for this clonotype. The rearrangement uses TRBV12-3 or TRBV12-4 and TRBJ2-5; D gene ambiguous. This CDR3 spans 12 amino acids. The V gene lost 4 bases and the J gene lost 11 bases, with 14 bases spanning the gap. The CDR3 DNA is TGTGCCAGCAGTTCCGGGCCGCGGAAACAGTACTTC. Encoded protein: CASSSGPRKQYF.

This clonotype has a count of ten or more. The chain is built from TRBV6-2 or TRBV6-3 and TRBJ1-1; TRBD1 aligns across 8 bases. This CDR3 contains 14 residues. Germline CDR1 MNHEY, CDR2 SVGEGT. V was clipped by 2 bases and J by 5 bases; unmatched bases: 4. In DNA form, the CDR3 reads TGTGCCAGCAGTTACGACAGGGGTTGGACTGAAGCTTTCTTT. As protein: CASSYDRGWTEAFF.

The rearrangement links TRBV2 to TRBJ1-5, with D possibly matching TRBD1 (5 bases). The germline gives CDR1 SNHLY, CDR2 FYNNEI. V was shortened by 8 bases and J by 0 bases, with 11 bases between the two germline ends. CDR3 length: 14 residues. The CDR3 region has the DNA TGTGCCAGCGGGGCAGGGAATAGCAATCAGCCCCAGCATTTT. It is translated as CASGAGNSNQPQHF.

This clonotype was seen only once. This chain joins TRBV12-3 or TRBV12-4 and TRBJ1-2; D is unresolved. With 3 bases removed from V and 4 bases from J, the gap between germline ends came to 9 bases. CDR3 length equals 13 residues. CDR3 region: CASSFGNFYGYTF. The CDR3, as DNA: TGTGCCAGCAGTTTTGGGAACTTCTATGGCTACACCTTC.

This clonotype has at least ten counts. The rearrangement links TRBV10-3 to TRBJ2-6, with 8 positions matching TRBD1. Germline loops: CDR1 ENHRY, CDR2 SYGVKD. V shed 4 bases, J shed 1 base, and the junction held 3 bases outside the gene matches. The CDR3 sequence is 16 residues long. The CDR3 reads CAISGTGRSGANVLTF. In DNA form, the CDR3 reads TGTGCCATCAGTGGGACAGGGCGATCTGGGGCCAACGTCCTGACTTTC.

In its sample, this clonotype was seen many times. The chain couples TRBV12-3 or TRBV12-4 to TRBJ2-1, with 12 bases lining up with TRBD2. Trimming took 7 bases from V and 3 from J; bases not matched to a gene: 7. The CDR3 is 16 amino acids. The DNA for the CDR3 is TGTGCCAGCACCCTTACTAGCGGGAGGTTCTACAATGAGCAGTTCTTC. It translates to CASTLTSGRFYNEQFF.